This TCR beta chain was captured by sequencing in a study of beta chain features in type 1 diabetes. Background on the study: Age, gender and cell yields were similar between patients and healthy donors. General observations from the study: A PCR bias possibly favoring shorter templates would apply equally to patients and controls. For Type 1 diabetes patients, all four CD4+ subsets carried TCRB CDR3s that were moderately but significantly shorter. The VDJ junctions of type 1 diabetes patients carried fewer insertions and more deletions.

Of the isolated RNA, all was reverse transcribed, and so the sequenced material was expressed TCRB transcripts. Repertoires were generated with immunoSEQ multiplex PCR, while TCRdb's copy carries only in-frame clones and drops some. The sample has 250,000 or so clones; 20% are singletons. In total, each donor contributed a single heparinised blood draw that averaged approximately 0.12 L. Comments on this clone: Its specificity is unknown.

Sequences were obtained from naive CD4+ T cells from blood. The receptor comes from a woman aged 35 to 49 with type 1 diabetes.

CDR3 nucleotide sequence: TGTGCCAGCAGTAAATGGTTCGGGGGGGGCTCCTACGAGCAGTACTTC. As protein: CASSKWFGGGSYEQYF. This sequence joins TRBV2 and TRBJ2-7; TRBD2 matches 8 bases. This CDR3 is built from 16 residues. The J segment lost 0 bases and the V segment lost 5 bases, leaving 9 bases of the junction unmatched. Germline V gene lookup returns CDR1 SNHLY and CDR2 FYNNEI.